The rows below give T cell receptor beta chains drawn from one sample of a study of T cell changes during pregnancy in multiple sclerosis. Measured with immunoSEQ multiplex PCR; TCRdb has only the in-frame clones, and not every one. The table shows about 25,000 clones, with more than 75% occurring only once. The source material was CD4+ T cells from peripheral blood mononuclear cells, sampled in the second trimester of pregnancy. The origin of the receptors is a female donor in good health, enrolled as a control in a pregnancy study. CDR3s leave out the opening cysteine and the closing phenylalanine or tryptophan. The D gene is left open where the match is weak. Not every row has a clone size; where given, it reads once, few, many or a size class.

length: 14; size: once; J: TRBJ2-4; V: TRBV6-5; D: NA; CDR3: ASSYSRTGSKDIQY
length: 16; size: NA; J: TRBJ2-1; V: TRBV1; D: NA; CDR3: TSSLDGTSGPVVHEQF
length: 13; size: NA; J: TRBJ1-3; V: TRBV9; D: NA; CDR3: ASSVGAVSGNTIY